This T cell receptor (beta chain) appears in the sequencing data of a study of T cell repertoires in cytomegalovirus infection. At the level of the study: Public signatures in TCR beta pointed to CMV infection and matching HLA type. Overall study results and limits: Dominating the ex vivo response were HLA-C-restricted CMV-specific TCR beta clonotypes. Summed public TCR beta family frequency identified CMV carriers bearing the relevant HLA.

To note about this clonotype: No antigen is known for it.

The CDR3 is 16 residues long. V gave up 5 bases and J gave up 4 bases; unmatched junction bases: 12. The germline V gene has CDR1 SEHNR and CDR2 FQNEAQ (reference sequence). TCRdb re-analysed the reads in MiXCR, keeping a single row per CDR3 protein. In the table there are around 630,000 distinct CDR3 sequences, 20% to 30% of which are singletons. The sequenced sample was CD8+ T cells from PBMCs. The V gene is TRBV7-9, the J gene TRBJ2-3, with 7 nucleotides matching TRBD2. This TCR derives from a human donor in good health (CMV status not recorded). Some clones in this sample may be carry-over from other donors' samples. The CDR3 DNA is TGTGCCAGCAGCCCAGAGGAGCGGGGATTAGCAGATACGCAGTATTTT. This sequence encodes CASSPEERGLADTQYF.